Ten or more counts support the clone carrying this T cell receptor (beta chain). As yet, its antigen is unknown. Quantitative 5'-RACE with molecular barcodes generated TCR beta libraries. TCRdb re-derived calls from the 5' RACE reads in MiXCR, one entry per CDR3 protein. The sample contains about 150,000 distinct CDR3 sequences, 30% to 35% of which appear only once. This record belongs to a study of CD8 T cells in ankylosing spondylitis. General study points: CD8+ disease-linked clones were present at relatively low frequencies in blood. Made up of eight highly homologous variants, a TCR beta motif appeared characteristic of ankylosing spondylitis blood.

This CDR3 region has 17 residues. The germline V gene has CDR1 SEHNR and CDR2 FQNEAQ (reference sequence). Trimming removed 5 bases from V and 1 base from J; junction bases left unmatched: 11. The V gene is TRBV7-9, the J gene TRBJ2-3; 8 bases map to TRBD2. The specimen was synovial fluid, either unsorted or a sorted T cell fraction (not recorded which). This sequence was found in a male donor with ankylosing spondylitis. The CDR3 DNA sequence: TGTGCCAGCAGCCCCGGGAGGGCCGGGAGCCGCACAGATACGCAGTATTTT. Translated, it gives CASSPGRAGSRTDTQYF.